The source of this TCR beta chain is a study of quantifying T cell responses using KT2 cells. In the study overall: TCR alpha and beta constant-region primers primed reverse transcription of RNA.

The CDR3 contains 14 residues. J lost 13 bases, V lost 6 bases, and 11 bases had no gene match. Per the germline V gene, CDR1 is LNHDA and CDR2 is SQIVND (reference sequence). A single-stranded UMI oligo with SP2 sequence was ligated to cDNA 3' ends. An equimolar mix of RC1.1 and RC1.2 primed the beta chain across TRBC1 and TRBC2. One entry per CDR3 protein results from TCRdb running MiXCR on the UMI-ligation and nested PCR reads. The sample has under 35,000 distinct CDR3 sequences, about 9.4% seen once. A range of KT2-to-PBMC ratios was made using fixed PBMC numbers. This sequence joins TRBV19 and TRBJ2-1; 11 bases align to TRBD1. The sample comprised PBMCs spiked with cells of the T cell clone KT2. This receptor was taken from a human donor. The CDR3 bases are TGTGCCAGTAGCTTGGGTAGGGACAGGGGGAAACAGTTCTTC. Its protein is CASSLGRDRGKQFF.